The 7 T cell receptor beta chains presented below share a single source sample, sequenced in a study of CD8+ T cells in alopecia areata. RNA extraction and reverse transcription yielded cDNA as sequencing template. Profiling relied on immunoSEQ multiplex PCR, and the TCRdb table lists in-frame clones only, not all of them. Altogether under 75,000 clones are present, 45% to 55% being singletons, with the ten largest covering about 18%. Sequenced material: CD8+ T cells sorted from blood, taken at week 0. All receptors derive from a human donor with alopecia areata.

This clone was recorded at least ten times. The chain employs TRBV15 and TRBJ2-6; possibly TRBD1 for D (5 bases). Germline V gene lookup returns CDR1 LNHNV and CDR2 YYDKDF (reference sequence). The CDR3 extends over 15 amino acids. V was trimmed by 9 bases and J by 1 base, leaving 13 bases between them. CDR3 nucleotide sequence: TGTGCCACAGGGGCTAGTGCGTCTGGGGCCAACGTCCTGACTTTC. As protein: CATGASASGANVLTF.

This clone was detected only a few times. The chain links TRBV4-2 to TRBJ2-7; 8 nucleotides match TRBD2. This CDR3 spans 21 amino acids. V was clipped by 4 bases and J by 2 bases; unmatched bases: 25. CDR1 is LGHNA, CDR2 YNFKEQ, per germline. The CDR3 reads CASSPASARGRIISPPYEQYF. The CDR3, as DNA: TGTGCCAGCAGCCCAGCTTCAGCGCGCGGGAGGATCATATCCCCACCCTACGAGCAGTACTTC.

The chain joins TRBV6-5 to TRBJ1-2; TRBD1 might be the D (6 bases). Trimming shortened V by 2 bases and J by 8 bases, and 15 bases separated the two germline ends. The CDR3 runs to 14 residues. Germline values: CDR1 MNHEY, CDR2 SVGAGI. CDR3 amino acids: CASSYRQGTGGYTF. The CDR3 DNA sequence: TGTGCCAGCAGTTACCGGCAGGGGACGGGGGGCTACACCTTC.

V is TRBV19 and J is TRBJ1-2; D is ambiguous. Looked up from germline, CDR1 is LNHDA and CDR2 is SQIVND (reference sequence). V lost 3 bases and J 6 bases, leaving 14 bases between the germline ends. The CDR3 covers 14 residues. CDR3 sequence reads: CASSIISGVDGYTF. As DNA, the CDR3 is TGTGCCAGTAGTATTATTTCCGGCGTAGATGGCTACACCTTC.

This clone was observed at least ten times. The J gene is TRBJ2-3, the V gene TRBV4-1; weak D call: TRBD1 (6 bases). Germline assignment: CDR1 MGHRA and CDR2 YSYEKL. The length of the CDR3 is 12 residues. The germline V and J ends were trimmed by 6 bases and 11 bases, with 15 bases remaining between them. CDR3 nucleotides: TGCGCCAGCAGTCCCAGGGGCGCGGGGCAGTATTTT. This gives the protein CASSPRGAGQYF.

The chain employs TRBV9 and TRBJ2-5; 8 nucleotides line up with TRBD2. Germline trimming cut 3 bases from V and 1 base from J; bases unmatched to any gene: 5. The CDR3 is 15 amino acids. Germline CDR1 and CDR2: SGDLS and YYNGEE. CDR3 DNA sequence: TGTGCCAGCAGCGGAGGGCTAGCGGGCCAAGAGACCCAGTACTTC. Its protein is CASSGGLAGQETQYF.

The chain uses TRBV7-8 and TRBJ2-1; D is possibly TRBD2 (6 bases). This CDR3 region has 13 residues. CDR1 and CDR2 from the germline V gene are SGHVS and FQNEAQ. Deletions cut 5 bases from V and 7 bases from J, with 12 bases between. The CDR3: CASSLREPNEQFF. The CDR3 nucleotides are TGTGCCAGCAGCCTACGGGAGCCAAATGAGCAGTTCTTC.